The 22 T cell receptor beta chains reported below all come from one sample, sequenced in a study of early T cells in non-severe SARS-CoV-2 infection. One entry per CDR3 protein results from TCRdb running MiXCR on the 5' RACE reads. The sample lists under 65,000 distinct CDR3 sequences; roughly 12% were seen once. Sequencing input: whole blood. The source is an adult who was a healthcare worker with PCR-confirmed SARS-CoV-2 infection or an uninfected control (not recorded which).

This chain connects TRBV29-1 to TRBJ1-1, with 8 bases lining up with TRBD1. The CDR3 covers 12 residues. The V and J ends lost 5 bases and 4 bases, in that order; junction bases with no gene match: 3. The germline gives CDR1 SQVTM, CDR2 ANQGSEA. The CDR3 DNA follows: TGCAGCGTTTCCAGGGGGCCCACTGAAGCTTTCTTT. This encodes CSVSRGPTEAFF. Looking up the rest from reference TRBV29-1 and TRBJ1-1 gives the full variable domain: SAVISQKPSRDICQRGTSLTIQCQVDSQVTMMFWYRQQPGQSLTLIATANQGSEATYESGFVIDKFPISRPNLTFSTLTVSNMSPEDSSIYLCSVSRGPTEAFFGQGTRLTVV.

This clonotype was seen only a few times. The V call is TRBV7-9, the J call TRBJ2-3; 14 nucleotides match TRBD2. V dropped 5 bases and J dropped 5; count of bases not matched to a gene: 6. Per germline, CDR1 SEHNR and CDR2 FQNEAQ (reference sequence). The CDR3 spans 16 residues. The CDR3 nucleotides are TGTGCCAGCAGCCTGGGACTAGCGGGAGCCGGAGATACGCAGTATTTT. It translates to CASSLGLAGAGDTQYF.

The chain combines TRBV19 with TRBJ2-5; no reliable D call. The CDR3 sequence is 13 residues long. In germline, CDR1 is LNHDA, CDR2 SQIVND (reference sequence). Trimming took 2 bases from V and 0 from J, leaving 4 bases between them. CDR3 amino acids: CASSISHQETQYF. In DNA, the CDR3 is TGTGCCAGTAGTATAAGTCACCAAGAGACCCAGTACTTC. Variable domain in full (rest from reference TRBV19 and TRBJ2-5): DGGITQSPKYLFRKEGQNVTLSCEQNLNHDAMYWYRQDPGQGLRLIYYSQIVNDFQKGDIAEGYSVSREKKESFPLTVTSAQKNPTAFYLCASSISHQETQYFGPGTRLLVL.

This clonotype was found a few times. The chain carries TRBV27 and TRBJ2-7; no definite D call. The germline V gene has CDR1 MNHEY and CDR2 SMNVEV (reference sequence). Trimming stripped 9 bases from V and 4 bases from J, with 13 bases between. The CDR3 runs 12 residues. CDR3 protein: CASQGEGYEQYF. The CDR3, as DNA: TGTGCCAGTCAAGGAGAAGGGTACGAGCAGTACTTC.

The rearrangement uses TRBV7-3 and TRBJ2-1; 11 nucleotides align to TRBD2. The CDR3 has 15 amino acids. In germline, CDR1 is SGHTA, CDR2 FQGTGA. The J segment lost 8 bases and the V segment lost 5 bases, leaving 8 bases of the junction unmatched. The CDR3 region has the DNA TGTGCCAGCAGCCTACTAGCGGGAGACAAAGATGAGCAGTTCTTC. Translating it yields CASSLLAGDKDEQFF.

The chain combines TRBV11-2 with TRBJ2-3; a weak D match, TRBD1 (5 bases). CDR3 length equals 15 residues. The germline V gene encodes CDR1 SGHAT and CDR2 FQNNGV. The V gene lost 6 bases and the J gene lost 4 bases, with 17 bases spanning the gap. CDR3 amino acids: CASSQGPGWPDTQYF. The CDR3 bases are TGTGCCAGCAGTCAGGGCCCCGGATGGCCAGATACGCAGTATTTT.

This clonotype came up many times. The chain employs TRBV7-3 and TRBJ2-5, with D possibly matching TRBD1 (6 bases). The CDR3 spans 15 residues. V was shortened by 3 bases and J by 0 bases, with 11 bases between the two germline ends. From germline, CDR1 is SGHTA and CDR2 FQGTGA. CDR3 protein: CASSFGTRYQETQYF. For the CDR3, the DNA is TGTGCCAGCAGCTTCGGGACACGGTACCAAGAGACCCAGTACTTC.

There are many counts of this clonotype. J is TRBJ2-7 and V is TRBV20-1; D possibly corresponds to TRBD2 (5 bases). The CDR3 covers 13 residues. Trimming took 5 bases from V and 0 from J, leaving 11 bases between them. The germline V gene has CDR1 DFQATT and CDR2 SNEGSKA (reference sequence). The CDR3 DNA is TGCAGTGCTTCGGGGTACAGCTCCTACGAGCAGTACTTC. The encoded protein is CSASGYSSYEQYF.

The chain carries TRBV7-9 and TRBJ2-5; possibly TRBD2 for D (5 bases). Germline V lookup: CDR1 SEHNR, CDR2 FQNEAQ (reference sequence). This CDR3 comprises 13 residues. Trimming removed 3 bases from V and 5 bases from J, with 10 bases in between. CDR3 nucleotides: TGTGCCAGCAGCTTCAGACGCGGGGAGACCCAGTACTTC. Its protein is CASSFRRGETQYF.

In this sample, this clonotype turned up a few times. In DNA, the CDR3 is TGTGCCAGCAGCGGGGGACTTTCACCCCTCCACTTT. Translated, it gives CASSGGLSPLHF. The chain recombines TRBV7-3 with TRBJ1-6, with D maybe TRBD1 (5 bases). From germline, CDR1 is SGHTA and CDR2 FQGTGA. V was cut by 5 bases and J by 9 bases, with 8 bases left in between. The CDR3 is 12 amino acids.

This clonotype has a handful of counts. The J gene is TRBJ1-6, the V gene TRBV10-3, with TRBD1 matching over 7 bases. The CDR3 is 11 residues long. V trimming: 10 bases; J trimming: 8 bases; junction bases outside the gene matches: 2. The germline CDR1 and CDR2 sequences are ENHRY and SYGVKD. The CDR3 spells CATQGDSPLHF. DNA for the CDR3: TGTGCCACGCAGGGGGATTCACCCCTCCACTTT.

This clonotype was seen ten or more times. CDR3 loop: CASSLAGAGNTIYF. The CDR3 DNA follows: TGTGCCAGCAGTCTAGCAGGTGCTGGAAACACCATATATTTT. The chain couples TRBV11-2 to TRBJ1-3; no clear D. CDR1 SGHAT and CDR2 FQNNGV come from the germline V gene. V shed 6 bases and J shed 2 bases, with 11 bases lying between them. The CDR3 has 14 amino acids. Full variable domain (missing parts from reference TRBV11-2 and TRBJ1-3): EAGVAQSPRYKIIEKRQSVAFWCNPISGHATLYWYQQILGQGPKLLIQFQNNGVVDDSQLPKDRFSAERLKGVDSTLKIQPAKLEDSAVYLCASSLAGAGNTIYFGEGSWLTVV.

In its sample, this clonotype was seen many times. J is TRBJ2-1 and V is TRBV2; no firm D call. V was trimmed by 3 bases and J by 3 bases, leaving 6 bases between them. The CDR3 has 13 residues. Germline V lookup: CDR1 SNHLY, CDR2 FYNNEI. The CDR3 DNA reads TGTGCCAGCAGTGAGCAGGTCTACAATGAGCAGTTCTTC. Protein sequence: CASSEQVYNEQFF.

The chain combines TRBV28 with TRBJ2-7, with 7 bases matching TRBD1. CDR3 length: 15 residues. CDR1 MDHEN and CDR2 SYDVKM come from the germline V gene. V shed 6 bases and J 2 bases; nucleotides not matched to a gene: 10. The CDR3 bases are TGTGCCAGCAGCTCCCACCGGGACAGACCCTACGAGCAGTACTTC. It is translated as CASSSHRDRPYEQYF.

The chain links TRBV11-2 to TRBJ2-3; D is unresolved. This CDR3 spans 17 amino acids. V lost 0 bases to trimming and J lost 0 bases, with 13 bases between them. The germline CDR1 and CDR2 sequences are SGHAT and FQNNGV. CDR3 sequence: CASSLDGDSRSTDTQYF. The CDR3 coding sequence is TGTGCCAGCAGCTTAGATGGAGACTCCCGAAGCACAGATACGCAGTATTTT.

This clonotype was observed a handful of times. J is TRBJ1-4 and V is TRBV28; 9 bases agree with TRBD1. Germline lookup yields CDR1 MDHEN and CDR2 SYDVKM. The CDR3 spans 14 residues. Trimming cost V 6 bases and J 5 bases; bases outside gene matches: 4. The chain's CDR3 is CASRPGTGNEKLFF. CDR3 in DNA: TGTGCCAGCAGGCCCGGGACAGGGAATGAAAAACTGTTTTTT.

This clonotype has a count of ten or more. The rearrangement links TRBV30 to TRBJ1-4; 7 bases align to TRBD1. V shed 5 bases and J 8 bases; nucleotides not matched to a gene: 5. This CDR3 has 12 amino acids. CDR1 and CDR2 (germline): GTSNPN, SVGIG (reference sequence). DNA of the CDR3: TGTGCCTGGTTAGGGGGCCACGAAAAACTGTTTTTT. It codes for CAWLGGHEKLFF.

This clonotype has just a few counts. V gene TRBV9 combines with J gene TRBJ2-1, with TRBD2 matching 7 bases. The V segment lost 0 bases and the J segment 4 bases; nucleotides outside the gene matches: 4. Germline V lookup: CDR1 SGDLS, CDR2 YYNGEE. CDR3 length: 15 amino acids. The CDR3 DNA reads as TGTGCCAGCAGCGTAGGGGCTAGCGGATACAATGAGCAGTTCTTC. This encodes CASSVGASGYNEQFF.

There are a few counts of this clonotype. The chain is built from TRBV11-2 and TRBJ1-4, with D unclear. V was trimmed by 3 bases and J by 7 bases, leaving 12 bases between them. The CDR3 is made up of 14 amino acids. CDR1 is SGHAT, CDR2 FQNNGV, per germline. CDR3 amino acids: CASSFAWAGEKLFF. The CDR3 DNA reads TGTGCCAGCAGCTTCGCCTGGGCAGGTGAAAAACTGTTTTTT.

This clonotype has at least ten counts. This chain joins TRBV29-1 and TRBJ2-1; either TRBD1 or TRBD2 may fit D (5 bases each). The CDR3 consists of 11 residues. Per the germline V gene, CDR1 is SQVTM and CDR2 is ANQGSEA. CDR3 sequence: CSPLWDDEQFF. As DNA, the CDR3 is TGCAGTCCCCTATGGGACGATGAGCAGTTCTTC.

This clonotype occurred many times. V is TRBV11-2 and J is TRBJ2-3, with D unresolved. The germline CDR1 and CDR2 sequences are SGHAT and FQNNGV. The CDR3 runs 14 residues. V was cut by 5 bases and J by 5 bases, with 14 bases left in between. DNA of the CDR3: TGTGCCAGCAGCCCCAGGCAAAGAGAAGATACGCAGTATTTT. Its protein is CASSPRQREDTQYF.

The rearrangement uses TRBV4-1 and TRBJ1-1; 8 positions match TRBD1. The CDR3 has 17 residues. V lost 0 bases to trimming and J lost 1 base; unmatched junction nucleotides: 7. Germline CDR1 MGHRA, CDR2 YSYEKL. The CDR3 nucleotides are TGCGCCAGCAGCCAAGATTTGACAGGGGTTGAGAACACTGAAGCTTTCTTT. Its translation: CASSQDLTGVENTEAFF.